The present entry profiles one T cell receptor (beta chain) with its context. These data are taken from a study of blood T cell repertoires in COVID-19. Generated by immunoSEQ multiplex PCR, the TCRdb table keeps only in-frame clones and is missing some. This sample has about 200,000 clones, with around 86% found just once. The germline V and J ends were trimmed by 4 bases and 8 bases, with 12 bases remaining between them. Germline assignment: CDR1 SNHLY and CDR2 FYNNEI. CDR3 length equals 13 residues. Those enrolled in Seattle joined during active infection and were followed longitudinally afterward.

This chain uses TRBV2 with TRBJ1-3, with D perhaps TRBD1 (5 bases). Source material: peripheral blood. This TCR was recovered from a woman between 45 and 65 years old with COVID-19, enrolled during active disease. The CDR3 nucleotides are TGTGCCAGCAGTGGGCGCCAAGGGGACACCATATATTTT. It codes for CASSGRQGDTIYF.